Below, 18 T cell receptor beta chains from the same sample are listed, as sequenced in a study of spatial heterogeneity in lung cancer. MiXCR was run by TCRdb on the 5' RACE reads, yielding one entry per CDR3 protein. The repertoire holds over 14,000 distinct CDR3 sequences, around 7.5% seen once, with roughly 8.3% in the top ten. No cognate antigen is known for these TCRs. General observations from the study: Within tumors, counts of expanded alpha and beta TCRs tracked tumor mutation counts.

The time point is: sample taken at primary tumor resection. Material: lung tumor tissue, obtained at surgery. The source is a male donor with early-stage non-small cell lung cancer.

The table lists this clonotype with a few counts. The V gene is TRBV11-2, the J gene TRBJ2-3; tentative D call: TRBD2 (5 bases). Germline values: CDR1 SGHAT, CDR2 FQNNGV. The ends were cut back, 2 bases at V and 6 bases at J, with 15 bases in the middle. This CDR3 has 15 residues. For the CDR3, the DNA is TGTGCCAGCAGCTTATTCCTCCCGGGAATTGATACGCAGTATTTT. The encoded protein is CASSLFLPGIDTQYF.

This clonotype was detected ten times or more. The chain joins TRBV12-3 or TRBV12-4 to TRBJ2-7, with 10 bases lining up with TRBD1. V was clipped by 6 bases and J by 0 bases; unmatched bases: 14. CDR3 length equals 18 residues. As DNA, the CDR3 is TGTGCCAGCAGCCGAAGACGGTCTGGACAGGGGGACTCCTACGAGCAGTACTTC. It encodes CASSRRRSGQGDSYEQYF.

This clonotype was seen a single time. CDR3 DNA sequence: TGTGCCAGCTCACCAGTAGGGCTCCATGAGCAGTTCTTC. Its protein product is CASSPVGLHEQFF. The chain has TRBV18 and TRBJ2-1, with no clear D. V lost 2 bases, J lost 8 bases, and 10 bases lay in between. The CDR3 spans 13 residues. Germline lookup yields CDR1 KGHSH and CDR2 LQKENI.

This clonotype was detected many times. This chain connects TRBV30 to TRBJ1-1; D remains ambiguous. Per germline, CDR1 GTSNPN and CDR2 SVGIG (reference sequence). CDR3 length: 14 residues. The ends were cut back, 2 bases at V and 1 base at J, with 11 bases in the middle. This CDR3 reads CAWSLGLTNTEAFF. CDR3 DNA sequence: TGTGCCTGGAGTCTAGGGTTAACGAACACTGAAGCTTTCTTT.

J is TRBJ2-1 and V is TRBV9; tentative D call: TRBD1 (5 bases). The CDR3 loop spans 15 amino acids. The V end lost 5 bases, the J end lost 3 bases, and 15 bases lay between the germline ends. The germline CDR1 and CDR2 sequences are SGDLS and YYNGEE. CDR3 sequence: CASSFTDSLYNEQFF. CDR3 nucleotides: TGTGCCAGCAGTTTTACCGACAGTCTCTACAATGAGCAGTTCTTC.

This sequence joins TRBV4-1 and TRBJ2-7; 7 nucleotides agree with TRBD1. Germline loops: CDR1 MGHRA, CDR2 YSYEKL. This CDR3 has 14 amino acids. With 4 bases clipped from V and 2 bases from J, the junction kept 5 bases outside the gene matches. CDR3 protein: CASSRTDRTYEQYF. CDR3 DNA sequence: TGCGCCAGCAGCCGAACGGACAGGACCTACGAGCAGTACTTC.

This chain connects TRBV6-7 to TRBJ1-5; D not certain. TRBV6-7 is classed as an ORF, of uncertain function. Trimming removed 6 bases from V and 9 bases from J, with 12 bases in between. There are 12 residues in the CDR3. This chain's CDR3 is CASSYRRRPQHF. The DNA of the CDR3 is TGTGCCAGCAGCTACCGCCGTCGGCCCCAGCATTTT.

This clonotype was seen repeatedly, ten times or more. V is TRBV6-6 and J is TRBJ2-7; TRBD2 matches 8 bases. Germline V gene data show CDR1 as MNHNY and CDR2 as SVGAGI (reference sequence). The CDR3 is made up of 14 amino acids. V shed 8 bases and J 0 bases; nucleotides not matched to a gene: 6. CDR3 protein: CASAPAGGSYEQYF. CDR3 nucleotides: TGTGCCAGCGCCCCCGCGGGAGGCTCCTACGAGCAGTACTTC.

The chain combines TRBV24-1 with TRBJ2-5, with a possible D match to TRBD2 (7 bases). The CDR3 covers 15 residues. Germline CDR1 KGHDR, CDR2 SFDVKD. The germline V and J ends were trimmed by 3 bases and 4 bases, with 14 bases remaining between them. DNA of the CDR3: TGTGCCACCAGTGATGGTTGGGGGGGCTCAGAGACCCAGTACTTC. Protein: CATSDGWGGSETQYF.

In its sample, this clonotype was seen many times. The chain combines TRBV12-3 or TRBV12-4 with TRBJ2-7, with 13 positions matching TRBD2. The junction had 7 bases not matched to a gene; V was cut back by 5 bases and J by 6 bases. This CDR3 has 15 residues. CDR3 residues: CASSVRLAGGLEQYF. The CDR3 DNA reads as TGTGCCAGCAGTGTCAGACTAGCGGGAGGACTCGAGCAGTACTTC.

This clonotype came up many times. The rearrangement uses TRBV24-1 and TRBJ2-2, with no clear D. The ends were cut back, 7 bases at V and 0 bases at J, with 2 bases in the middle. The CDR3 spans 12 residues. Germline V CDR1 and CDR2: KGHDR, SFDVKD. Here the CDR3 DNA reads TGTGCCACCAGGGCGAACACCGGGGAGCTGTTTTTT. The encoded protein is CATRANTGELFF.

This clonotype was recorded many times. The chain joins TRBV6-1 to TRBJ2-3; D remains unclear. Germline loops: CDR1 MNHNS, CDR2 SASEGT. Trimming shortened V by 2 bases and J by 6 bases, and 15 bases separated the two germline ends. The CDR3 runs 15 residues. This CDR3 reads CASSEMGLGLDTQYF. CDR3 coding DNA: TGTGCCAGCAGTGAAATGGGTTTGGGTTTGGATACGCAGTATTTT.

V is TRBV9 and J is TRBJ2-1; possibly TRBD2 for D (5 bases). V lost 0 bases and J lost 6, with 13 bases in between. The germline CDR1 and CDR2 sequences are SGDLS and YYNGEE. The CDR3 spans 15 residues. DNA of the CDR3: TGTGCCAGCAGCGTAGCCGGACTTCAGCGCAATGAGCAGTTCTTC. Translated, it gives CASSVAGLQRNEQFF.

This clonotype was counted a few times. The CDR3 DNA reads TGTGCCAGCAGCGAAGAGGGACTCGGAACCACCGGGGAGCTGTTTTTT. Protein sequence: CASSEEGLGTTGELFF. The rearrangement links TRBV7-2 to TRBJ2-2; tentatively, D is TRBD2 (6 bases). The CDR3 covers 16 residues. In germline, CDR1 is SGHTA, CDR2 FQGNSA. V dropped 5 bases and J dropped 4 bases, with 17 bases sitting between them.

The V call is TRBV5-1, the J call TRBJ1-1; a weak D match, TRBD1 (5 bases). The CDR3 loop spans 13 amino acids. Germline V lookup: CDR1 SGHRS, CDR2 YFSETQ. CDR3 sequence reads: CATSEGIGTEAFF. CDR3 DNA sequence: TGCGCTACATCGGAGGGGATAGGCACTGAAGCTTTCTTT.

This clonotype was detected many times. CDR3 loop: CASSVGGQGSFTEAFF. CDR3 DNA: TGTGCCAGCAGCGTAGGTGGGCAGGGGAGTTTCACTGAAGCTTTCTTT. The V call is TRBV9, the J call TRBJ1-1, with D possibly matching TRBD1 (6 bases). Germline V gene data show CDR1 as SGDLS and CDR2 as YYNGEE. CDR3 length: 16 amino acids. V was cut by 0 bases and J by 4 bases, with 16 bases left in between.

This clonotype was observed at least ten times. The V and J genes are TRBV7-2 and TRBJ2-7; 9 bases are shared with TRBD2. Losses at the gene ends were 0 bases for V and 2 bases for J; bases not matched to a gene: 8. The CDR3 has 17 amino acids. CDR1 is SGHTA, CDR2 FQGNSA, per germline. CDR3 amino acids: CASSLAAIAGAPYEQYF. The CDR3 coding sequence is TGTGCCAGCAGCTTAGCGGCTATAGCGGGAGCCCCCTACGAGCAGTACTTC.

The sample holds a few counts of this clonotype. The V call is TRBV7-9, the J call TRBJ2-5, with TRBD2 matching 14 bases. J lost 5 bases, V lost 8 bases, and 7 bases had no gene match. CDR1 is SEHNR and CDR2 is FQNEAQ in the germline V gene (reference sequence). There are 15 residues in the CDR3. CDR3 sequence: CASGTSGGAWETQYF. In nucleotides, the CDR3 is TGTGCCAGCGGGACTAGCGGGGGAGCCTGGGAGACCCAGTACTTC.